The clone carrying this T cell receptor beta chain has only one observation. The data stem from a study of CD4 T cells in relation to SARS-CoV-2 and coronaviruses. The CDR3 contains 22 residues. Looked up from germline, CDR1 is KGHDR and CDR2 is SFDVKD. V shed 4 bases and J 1 base; nucleotides not matched to a gene: 20. TCRdb's table, derived via immunoSEQ multiplex PCR, lists solely in-frame clones and lacks some. The sample shows some 70,000 clones, approximately 95% of them seen only once. Before the COVID-19 pandemic, during about 2011-2019, CD4+ T cells were taken from unexposed donors. The rearrangement joins TRBV24-1 to TRBJ2-1; TRBD2 matches 11 bases. This clonotype was obtained from a human donor in good health. The sample was naive CD4+ T cells from PBMCs. Regarding subset: naive CD4+ T cells isolated by negative enrichment. CDR3: CATSDWDGSPRLAGHSYNEQFF. The CDR3 DNA sequence: TGTGCCACCAGTGACTGGGACGGGAGCCCCCGACTAGCGGGACATTCCTACAATGAGCAGTTCTTC.